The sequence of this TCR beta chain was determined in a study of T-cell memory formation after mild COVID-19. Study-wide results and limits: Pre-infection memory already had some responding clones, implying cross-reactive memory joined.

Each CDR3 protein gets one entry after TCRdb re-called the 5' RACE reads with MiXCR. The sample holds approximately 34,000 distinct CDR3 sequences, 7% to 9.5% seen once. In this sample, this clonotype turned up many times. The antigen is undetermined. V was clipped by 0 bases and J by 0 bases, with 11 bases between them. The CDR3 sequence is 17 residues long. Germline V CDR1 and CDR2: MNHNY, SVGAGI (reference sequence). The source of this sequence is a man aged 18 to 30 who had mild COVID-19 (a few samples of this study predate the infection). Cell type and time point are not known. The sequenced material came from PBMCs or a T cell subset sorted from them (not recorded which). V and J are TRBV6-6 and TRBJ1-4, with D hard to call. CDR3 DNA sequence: TGTGCCAGCAGTTACTCGATTCCCGGGACAACTAATGAAAAACTGTTTTTT. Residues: CASSYSIPGTTNEKLFF.